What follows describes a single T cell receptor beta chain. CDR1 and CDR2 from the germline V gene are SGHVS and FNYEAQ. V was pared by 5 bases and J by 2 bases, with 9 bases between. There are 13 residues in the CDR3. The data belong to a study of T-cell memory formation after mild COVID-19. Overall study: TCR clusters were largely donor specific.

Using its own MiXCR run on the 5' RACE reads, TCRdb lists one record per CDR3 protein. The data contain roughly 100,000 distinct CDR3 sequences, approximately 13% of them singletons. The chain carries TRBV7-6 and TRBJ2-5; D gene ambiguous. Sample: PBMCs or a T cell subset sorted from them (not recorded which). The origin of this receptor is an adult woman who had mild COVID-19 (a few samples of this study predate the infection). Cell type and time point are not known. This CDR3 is CASSITAQETQYF. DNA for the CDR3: TGTGCCAGCAGCATCACGGCGCAAGAGACCCAGTACTTC.